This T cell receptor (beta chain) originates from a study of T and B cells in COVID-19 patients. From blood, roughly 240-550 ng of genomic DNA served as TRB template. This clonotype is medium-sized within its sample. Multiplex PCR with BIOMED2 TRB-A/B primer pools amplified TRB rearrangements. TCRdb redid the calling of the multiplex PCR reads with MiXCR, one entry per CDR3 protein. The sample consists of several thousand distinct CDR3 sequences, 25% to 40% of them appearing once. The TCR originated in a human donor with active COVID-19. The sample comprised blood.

This CDR3 reads CASSYSVGEQYF. As DNA, the CDR3 is TGTGCCAGCAGTTACTCGGTGGGCGAGCAGTACTTC. The chain carries TRBV6-5 and TRBJ2-7, with D hard to call. The CDR3 is 12 residues long. Between the trimmed V and J ends, which lost 0 bases and 6 bases, there was a span of 6 bases. Germline values: CDR1 MNHEY, CDR2 SVGAGI.